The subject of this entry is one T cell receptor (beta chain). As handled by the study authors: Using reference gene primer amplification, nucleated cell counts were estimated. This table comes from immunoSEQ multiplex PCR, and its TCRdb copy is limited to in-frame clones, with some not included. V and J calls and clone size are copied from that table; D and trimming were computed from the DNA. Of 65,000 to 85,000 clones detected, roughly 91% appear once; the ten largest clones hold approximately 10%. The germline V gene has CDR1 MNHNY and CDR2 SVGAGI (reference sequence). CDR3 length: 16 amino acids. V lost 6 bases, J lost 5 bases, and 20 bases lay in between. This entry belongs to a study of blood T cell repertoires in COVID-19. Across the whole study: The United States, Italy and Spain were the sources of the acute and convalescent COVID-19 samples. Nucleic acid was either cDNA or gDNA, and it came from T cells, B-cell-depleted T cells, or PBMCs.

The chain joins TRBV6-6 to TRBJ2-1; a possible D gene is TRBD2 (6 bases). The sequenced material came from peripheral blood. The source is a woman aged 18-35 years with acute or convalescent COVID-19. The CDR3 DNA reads TGTGCCAGCAGGGGGAGTAGCGGAAGGGTGGACAATGAGCAGTTCTTC. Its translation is CASRGSSGRVDNEQFF.